These 6 T cell receptor beta chains share one sample of origin, sequenced in a study of early T cells in non-severe SARS-CoV-2 infection. TCRdb itself ran the 5' RACE reads through MiXCR, one entry per CDR3 protein. The sample has around 30,000 distinct CDR3 sequences; around 5.1% are singletons. Sequencing input: whole blood. These receptors were collected from an adult who was a healthcare worker with PCR-confirmed SARS-CoV-2 infection or an uninfected control (not recorded which).

This clonotype was seen more than once but under ten times. The rearrangement links TRBV18 to TRBJ1-6; TRBD1 matches 7 bases. V was pared by 2 bases and J by 9 bases, with 1 base of the junction left unmatched. CDR3 length equals 13 residues. Germline lookup yields CDR1 KGHSH and CDR2 LQKENI. In DNA, the CDR3 is TGTGCCAGCTCACCATCAGGGGGTTCACCCCTCCACTTT. Translation: CASSPSGGSPLHF.

The V call is TRBV7-6, the J call TRBJ2-1; possibly TRBD1 for D (7 bases). The CDR3 runs 16 residues. The germline CDR1 and CDR2 sequences are SGHVS and FNYEAQ. V lost 5 bases, J lost 6 bases, and 20 bases lay in between. The CDR3 coding sequence is TGTGCCAGCAGCGCAACCCCAGGGGGGCTGGCCAATGAGCAGTTCTTC. Residues: CASSATPGGLANEQFF.

This clonotype appeared a few times. The genes are TRBV20-1 and TRBJ1-1; D is perhaps TRBD1 (5 bases). Trimming pared 3 bases from V and 3 bases from J, leaving 14 bases between. Germline V gene sequence: CDR1 DFQATT, CDR2 SNEGSKA (reference sequence). This CDR3 spans 14 amino acids. CDR3 in amino acids: CSARSPGLYTEAFF. The CDR3, as DNA: TGCAGTGCTAGGTCCCCAGGGCTCTACACTGAAGCTTTCTTT.

This clonotype was detected ten times or more. The gene calls are TRBV2 and TRBJ2-7; no definite D call. CDR1 and CDR2 from the germline V gene are SNHLY and FYNNEI. This CDR3 region has 13 residues. V lost 4 bases and J lost 6, with 13 bases in between. The CDR3 is CASSVGRMGEQYF. CDR3 coding DNA: TGTGCCAGCAGTGTCGGCCGGATGGGCGAGCAGTACTTC.

This clonotype was detected many times. The chain uses TRBV18 and TRBJ2-1; D gene unclear. Trimming removed 3 bases from V and 3 bases from J, with 9 bases in between. The CDR3 totals 14 residues. CDR1 and CDR2 (germline): KGHSH, LQKENI. The CDR3 nucleotides are TGTGCCAGCTCACCGCCCGGACGCTACAATGAGCAGTTCTTC. As protein: CASSPPGRYNEQFF.

This clonotype was recorded at least ten times. The genes are TRBV29-1 and TRBJ2-1; 9 bases align to TRBD1. The CDR3 spans 15 residues. Germline CDR1 and CDR2: SQVTM and ANQGSEA. V lost 1 base to trimming and J lost 1 base; unmatched junction nucleotides: 2. CDR3 in amino acids: CSVEAGQGSYNEQFF. CDR3 nucleotides: TGCAGCGTTGAAGCGGGACAGGGTTCCTACAATGAGCAGTTCTTC.